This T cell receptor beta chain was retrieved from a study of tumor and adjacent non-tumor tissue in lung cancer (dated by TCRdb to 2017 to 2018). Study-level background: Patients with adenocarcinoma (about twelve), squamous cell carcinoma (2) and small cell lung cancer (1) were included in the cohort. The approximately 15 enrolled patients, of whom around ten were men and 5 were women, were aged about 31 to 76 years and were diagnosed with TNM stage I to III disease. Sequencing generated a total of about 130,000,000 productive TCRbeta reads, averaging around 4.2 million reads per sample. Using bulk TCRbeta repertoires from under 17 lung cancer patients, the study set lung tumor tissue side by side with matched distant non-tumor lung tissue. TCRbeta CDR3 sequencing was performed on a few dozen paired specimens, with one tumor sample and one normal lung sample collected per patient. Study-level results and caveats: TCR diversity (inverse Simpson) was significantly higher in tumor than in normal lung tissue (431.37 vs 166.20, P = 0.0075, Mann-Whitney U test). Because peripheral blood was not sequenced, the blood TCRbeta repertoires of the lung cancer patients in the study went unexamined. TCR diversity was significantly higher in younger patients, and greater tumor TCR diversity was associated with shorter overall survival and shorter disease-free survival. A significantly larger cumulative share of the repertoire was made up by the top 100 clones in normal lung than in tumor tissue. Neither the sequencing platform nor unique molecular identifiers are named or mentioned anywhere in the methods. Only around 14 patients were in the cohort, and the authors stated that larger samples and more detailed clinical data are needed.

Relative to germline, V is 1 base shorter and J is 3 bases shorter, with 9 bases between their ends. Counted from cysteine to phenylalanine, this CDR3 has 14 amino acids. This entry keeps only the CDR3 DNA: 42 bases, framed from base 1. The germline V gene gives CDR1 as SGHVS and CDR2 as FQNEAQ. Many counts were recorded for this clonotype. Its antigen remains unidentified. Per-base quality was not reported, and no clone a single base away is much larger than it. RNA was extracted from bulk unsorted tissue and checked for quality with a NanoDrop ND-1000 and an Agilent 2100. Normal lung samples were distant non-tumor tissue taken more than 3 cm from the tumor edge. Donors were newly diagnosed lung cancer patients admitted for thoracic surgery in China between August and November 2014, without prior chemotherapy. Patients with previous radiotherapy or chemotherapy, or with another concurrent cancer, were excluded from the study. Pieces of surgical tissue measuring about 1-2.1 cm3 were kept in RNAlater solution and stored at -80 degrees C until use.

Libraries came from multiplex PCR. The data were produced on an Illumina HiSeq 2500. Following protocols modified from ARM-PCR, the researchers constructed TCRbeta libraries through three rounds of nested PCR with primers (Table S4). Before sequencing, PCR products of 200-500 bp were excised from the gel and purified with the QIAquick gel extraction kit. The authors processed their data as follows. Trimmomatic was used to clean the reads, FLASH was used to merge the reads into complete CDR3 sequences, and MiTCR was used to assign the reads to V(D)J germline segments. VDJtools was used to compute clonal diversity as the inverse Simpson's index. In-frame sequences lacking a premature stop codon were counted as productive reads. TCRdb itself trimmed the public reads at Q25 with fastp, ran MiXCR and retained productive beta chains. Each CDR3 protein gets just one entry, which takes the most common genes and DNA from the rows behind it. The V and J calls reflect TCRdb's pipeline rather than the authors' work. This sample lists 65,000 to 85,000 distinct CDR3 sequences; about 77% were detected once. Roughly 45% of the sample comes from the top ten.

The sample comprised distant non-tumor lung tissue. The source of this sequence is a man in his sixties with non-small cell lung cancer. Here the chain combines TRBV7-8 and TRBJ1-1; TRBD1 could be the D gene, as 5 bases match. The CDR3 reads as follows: CASSLVLGDTEAFF. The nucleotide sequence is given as TGTGCCAGCAGCTTAGTCCTAGGGGACACTGAAGCTTTCTTT.